This TCR beta chain was sequenced for a study of cytomegalovirus exposure and HLA in healthy donors. The study's findings and limits: Roughly uniform sequencing depth across donors was assumed, possibly incorrectly.

Comment on this clone: Its target is not known.

Use of 60 Vbeta and 13 Jbeta primers characterized the PCR. Generated by immunoSEQ multiplex PCR, the TCRdb table keeps only in-frame clones and is missing some. Of 90,000 to 100,000 clones in the sample, more than 70% were seen once. The germline V gene has CDR1 SGHRS and CDR2 YFSETQ. V was trimmed by 0 bases and J by 0 bases, leaving 10 bases between them. CDR3 length equals 16 residues. Sequencing was done on a sample of PBMCs. The rearrangement uses TRBV5-1 and TRBJ2-1; D gene unclear. The source is a man younger than 30 in good health and CMV-seronegative. CDR3 sequence: CASSLDAPSSYNEQFF. The CDR3 nucleotides read TGCGCCAGCAGCTTGGATGCCCCGAGCTCCTACAATGAGCAGTTCTTC.